Below are 20 T cell receptor beta chains sequenced from a single sample in a study of immune evolution from preneoplasia to lung adenocarcinoma. The method was immunoSEQ multiplex PCR; TCRdb's version includes in-frame clones alone and lacks a portion of them. Found here are some 7,500 clones, about 85% of them singletons; the top ten hold 2.5%. Sequenced input: FFPE minimally invasive lung adenocarcinoma tissue. These receptors all stem from an elderly person with lung adenocarcinoma.

The rearrangement links TRBV27 to TRBJ1-6, with 7 bases that match TRBD1. Looked up from germline, CDR1 is MNHEY and CDR2 is SMNVEV (reference sequence). V lost 6 bases and J lost 10; bases outside the gene matches: 9. This CDR3 spans 14 amino acids. The DNA for the CDR3 is TGTGCCAGCAGCCTAGACAGGGTCGGGTCACCCCTCCACTTT. This gives the protein CASSLDRVGSPLHF.

In regard to this clone: This CDR3 is also generated by other DNA sequences in the sample. V gene TRBV2 combines with J gene TRBJ2-2; 9 nucleotides match TRBD1. V dropped 7 bases and J dropped 4; count of bases not matched to a gene: 10. The CDR3 has 16 residues. Per germline, CDR1 SNHLY and CDR2 FYNNEI. The CDR3 region is CASNPARTGVTGELFF. The CDR3 DNA follows: TGTGCCAGCAACCCGGCCCGGACAGGGGTCACCGGGGAGCTGTTTTTT.

In nucleotides, the CDR3 is TGTGCCAGCAGTTCGATTTCAGGGGTAAGGGGAGAAAAACTGTTTTTT. This encodes CASSSISGVRGEKLFF. The V gene is TRBV28, the J gene TRBJ1-4, with D perhaps matching TRBD1 (6 bases). Trimming cost V 4 bases and J 8 bases, with 20 bases left between them. Germline V gives CDR1 MDHEN, CDR2 SYDVKM. The length of the CDR3 is 16 residues. The whole variable domain, remainder taken from reference TRBV28 and TRBJ1-4, is DVKVTQSSRYLVKRTGEKVFLECVQDMDHENMFWYRQDPGLGLRLIYFSYDVKMKEKGDIPEGYSVSREKKERFSLILESASTNQTSMYLCASSSISGVRGEKLFFGSGTQLSVL.

This clone was seen only once. The chain's CDR3 is CASSLQGDLGEQYF. In nucleotides, the CDR3 is TGCGCCAGCAGCCTCCAGGGAGACCTGGGCGAGCAGTACTTC. The rearrangement uses TRBV5-1 and TRBJ2-7, with D perhaps TRBD1 or TRBD2 (5 bases each). The CDR3 sequence is 14 residues long. CDR1 SGHRS and CDR2 YFSETQ come from the germline V gene. V lost 4 bases and J lost 6, with 17 bases in between.

This clone came up a few times. This rearrangement joins TRBV11-3 to TRBJ2-1, with D unresolved. The CDR3 covers 16 residues. The V end was cut by 4 bases, the J end by 1 base, with 14 bases between. In germline, CDR1 is SGHNT, CDR2 YENEEA. Written as DNA, the CDR3 is TGTGCCAGCAGCTCCCCGGTCTCGGCGTCCTACAATGAGCAGTTCTTC. As protein: CASSSPVSASYNEQFF.

In its sample, this clone was seen once. CDR3 bases: TGTGCCAGCAGCCAATCGGGACAGGGTACTCGGCTGAAGAATTCACCCCTCCACTTT. Protein: CASSQSGQGTRLKNSPLHF. The chain combines TRBV14 with TRBJ1-6, with 9 bases fitting TRBD1. Germline CDR1 reads SGHDN; CDR2 reads FVKESK. Trimming cost V 2 bases and J 7 bases; bases outside gene matches: 15. The CDR3 runs 19 residues.

The genes are TRBV10-3 and TRBJ2-2, with D tentatively TRBD1 (5 bases). Germline V CDR1 and CDR2: ENHRY, SYGVKD. With 0 bases removed from V and 5 bases from J, the gap between germline ends came to 10 bases. The CDR3 runs to 15 residues. The CDR3 is CAISESKGETGELFF. As DNA, the CDR3 is TGTGCCATCAGTGAGTCAAAAGGGGAAACCGGGGAGCTGTTTTTT.

The chain uses TRBV7-2 and TRBJ2-1; D is unclear. CDR1 is SGHTA, CDR2 FQGNSA, per germline. The V end was cut by 3 bases, the J end by 7 bases, with 10 bases between. The CDR3 length is 13 residues. The CDR3 sequence: CASSFGMRNEQFF. CDR3 DNA sequence: TGTGCCAGCAGCTTTGGGATGAGGAATGAGCAGTTCTTC.

The chain has TRBV7-2 and TRBJ1-1, with D possibly matching TRBD1 (5 bases). Germline CDR1 and CDR2: SGHTA and FQGNSA. The CDR3 sequence is 13 residues long. Trimming pared 4 bases from V and 7 bases from J, leaving 13 bases between. CDR3 region: CASSSRQSLEAFF. As DNA, the CDR3 is TGTGCCAGCAGCTCTAGACAGAGCCTTGAAGCTTTCTTT.

This chain links TRBV2 with TRBJ2-5; D is perhaps TRBD2 (5 bases). Trimming removed 0 bases from V and 3 bases from J, with 8 bases in between. Germline CDR1 reads SNHLY; CDR2 reads FYNNEI. This CDR3 region has 14 residues. This CDR3 is CASSEAPGEETQYF. In DNA, the CDR3 is TGTGCCAGCAGTGAAGCGCCCGGGGAAGAGACCCAGTACTTC.

This clone was detected a few times. This chain joins TRBV30 and TRBJ1-1; tentatively, D is TRBD1 (6 bases). V gave up 8 bases and J gave up 2 bases, with 12 bases separating them. Germline V CDR1 and CDR2: GTSNPN, SVGIG (reference sequence). The CDR3 loop spans 12 amino acids. The chain's CDR3 is CALTQGNTEAFF. In nucleotides, the CDR3 is TGTGCCCTAACACAGGGTAACACTGAAGCTTTCTTT. Supplemented by reference TRBV30 and TRBJ1-1, the full variable domain reads SQTIHQWPATLVQPVGSPLSLECTVEGTSNPNLYWYRQAAGRGLQLLFYSVGIGQISSEVPQNLSASRPQDRQFILSSKKLLLSDSGFYLCALTQGNTEAFFGQGTRLTVV.

This clone showed up just a few times. The chain uses TRBV4-2 and TRBJ2-5, with D unresolved. Trimming took 4 bases from V and 0 from J, leaving 9 bases between them. The CDR3 covers 14 residues. Germline CDR1 is LGHNA and CDR2 is YNFKEQ. The CDR3 sequence is CASSPSTHQETQYF. CDR3 nucleotide sequence: TGTGCCAGCAGCCCATCAACCCACCAAGAGACCCAGTACTTC.

The chain uses TRBV28 and TRBJ2-6; D remains ambiguous. The CDR3 length is 15 residues. The germline V gene has CDR1 MDHEN and CDR2 SYDVKM. Deletions cut 5 bases from V and 0 bases from J, with 8 bases between. The chain's CDR3 is CASSPQNSGANVLTF. The CDR3 DNA is TGTGCCAGCAGTCCACAGAACTCTGGGGCCAACGTCCTGACTTTC.

The chain couples TRBV4-2 to TRBJ1-3; D is possibly TRBD1 (5 bases). The CDR3 is made up of 15 amino acids. Germline V gives CDR1 LGHNA, CDR2 YNFKEQ. V shed 2 bases and J shed 1 base, with 9 bases lying between them. The DNA of the CDR3 is TGTGCCAGCAGCCAATTGCAGGGATCTGGAAACACCATATATTTT. This encodes CASSQLQGSGNTIYF.

This chain uses TRBV4-1 with TRBJ2-1; no definite D call. The CDR3 totals 15 residues. Trimming took off 0 bases at V and 4 bases at J, with 10 bases between the two ends. Germline V gene sequence: CDR1 MGHRA, CDR2 YSYEKL. In DNA form, the CDR3 reads TGCGCCAGCAGCCAAGATGGGCAGGATTACAATGAGCAGTTCTTC. Amino acid sequence: CASSQDGQDYNEQFF.

The V call is TRBV2, the J call TRBJ2-3; possibly TRBD2 for D (5 bases). The CDR3 covers 14 residues. The germline gives CDR1 SNHLY, CDR2 FYNNEI. The V and J ends lost 3 bases and 8 bases respectively, with 15 bases between them. The CDR3 DNA follows: TGTGCCAGCAGTGAGGCAGACTACCTTGGTACGCAGTATTTT. Protein sequence: CASSEADYLGTQYF.

This rearrangement joins TRBV29-1 to TRBJ1-3; D is uncertain. Germline V lookup: CDR1 SQVTM, CDR2 ANQGSEA. Trimming left V 1 base short and J 13 bases short, with 17 bases between. The CDR3 is 13 amino acids. The CDR3 reads CSVEAQEGHRIYF. The CDR3 DNA follows: TGCAGCGTTGAAGCCCAGGAGGGCCACCGAATATATTTT.

The chain combines TRBV28 with TRBJ2-7, with D tentatively TRBD2 (5 bases). V was cut by 7 bases and J by 4 bases, with 11 bases left in between. This CDR3 spans 12 amino acids. Germline CDR1 MDHEN, CDR2 SYDVKM. CDR3 amino acids: CASKRSAYEQYF. The DNA for the CDR3 is TGTGCCAGCAAGCGGAGCGCATACGAGCAGTACTTC.

The chain has TRBV27 and TRBJ2-7; D is uncertain. With 6 bases removed from V and 0 bases from J, the gap between germline ends came to 9 bases. Germline V gives CDR1 MNHEY, CDR2 SMNVEV (reference sequence). The CDR3 is 13 residues long. For the CDR3, the DNA is TGTGCCAGCAGGTCTGGAGACTCCTACGAGCAGTACTTC. Protein product: CASRSGDSYEQYF.

The V call is TRBV5-1, the J call TRBJ1-2; TRBD1 agrees at 12 bases. CDR3 length: 14 residues. CDR1 SGHRS and CDR2 YFSETQ come from the germline V gene. The V gene end was trimmed by 2 bases and the J gene end by 10 bases; junction bases not matched to a gene: 6. CDR3 sequence reads: CASSLWDRGRDYTF. In DNA form, the CDR3 reads TGCGCCAGCAGCTTATGGGACAGGGGGCGCGACTACACCTTC.